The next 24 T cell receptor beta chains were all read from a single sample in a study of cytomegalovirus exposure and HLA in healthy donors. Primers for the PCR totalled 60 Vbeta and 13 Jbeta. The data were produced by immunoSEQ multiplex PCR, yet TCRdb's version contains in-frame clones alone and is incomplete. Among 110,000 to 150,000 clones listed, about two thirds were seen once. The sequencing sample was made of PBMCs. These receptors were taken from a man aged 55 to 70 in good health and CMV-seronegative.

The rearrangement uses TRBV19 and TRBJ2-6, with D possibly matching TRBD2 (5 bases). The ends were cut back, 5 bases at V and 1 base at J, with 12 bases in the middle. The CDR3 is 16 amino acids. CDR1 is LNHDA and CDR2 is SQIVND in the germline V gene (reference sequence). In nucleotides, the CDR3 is TGTGCCAGTAGTTCCCGGACGGGGTCTGGGGCCAACGTCCTGACTTTC. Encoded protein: CASSSRTGSGANVLTF.

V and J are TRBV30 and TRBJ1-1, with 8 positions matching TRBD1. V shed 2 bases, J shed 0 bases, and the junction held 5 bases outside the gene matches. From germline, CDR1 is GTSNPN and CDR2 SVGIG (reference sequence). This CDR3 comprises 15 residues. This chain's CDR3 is CAWSTTGAMNTEAFF. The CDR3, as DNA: TGTGCCTGGAGTACGACAGGGGCCATGAACACTGAAGCTTTCTTT.

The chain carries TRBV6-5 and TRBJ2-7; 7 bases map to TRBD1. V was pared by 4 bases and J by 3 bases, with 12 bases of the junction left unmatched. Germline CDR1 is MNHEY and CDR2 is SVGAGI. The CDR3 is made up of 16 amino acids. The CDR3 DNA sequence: TGTGCCAGCAGTTCGCGCGCCGGGACAGCCAACTACGAGCAGTACTTC. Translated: CASSSRAGTANYEQYF.

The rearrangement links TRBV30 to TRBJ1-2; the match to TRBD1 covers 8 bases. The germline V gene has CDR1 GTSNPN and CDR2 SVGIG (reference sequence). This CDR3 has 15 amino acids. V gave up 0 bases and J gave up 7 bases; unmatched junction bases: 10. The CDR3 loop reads CAWSVSLGQGGGYTF. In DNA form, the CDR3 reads TGTGCCTGGAGTGTATCCCTTGGACAGGGAGGTGGCTACACCTTC.

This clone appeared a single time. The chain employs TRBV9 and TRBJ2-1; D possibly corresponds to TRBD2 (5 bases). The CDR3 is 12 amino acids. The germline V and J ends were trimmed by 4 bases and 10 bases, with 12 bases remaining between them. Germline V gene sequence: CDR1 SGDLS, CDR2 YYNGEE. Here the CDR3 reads CASSPWESEQFF. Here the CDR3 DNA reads TGTGCCAGCAGCCCCTGGGAGTCGGAGCAGTTCTTC.

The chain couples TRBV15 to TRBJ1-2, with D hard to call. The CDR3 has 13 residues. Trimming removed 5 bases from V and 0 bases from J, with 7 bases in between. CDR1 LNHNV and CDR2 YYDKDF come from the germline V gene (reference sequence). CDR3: CATSGGANYGYTF. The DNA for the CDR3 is TGTGCCACCAGCGGCGGGGCTAACTATGGCTACACCTTC. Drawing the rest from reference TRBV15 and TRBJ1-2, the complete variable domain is DAMVIQNPRYQVTQFGKPVTLSCSQTLNHNVMYWYQQKSSQAPKLLFHYYDKDFNNEADTPDNFQSRRPNTSFCFLDIRSPGLGDTAMYLCATSGGANYGYTFGSGTRLTVV.

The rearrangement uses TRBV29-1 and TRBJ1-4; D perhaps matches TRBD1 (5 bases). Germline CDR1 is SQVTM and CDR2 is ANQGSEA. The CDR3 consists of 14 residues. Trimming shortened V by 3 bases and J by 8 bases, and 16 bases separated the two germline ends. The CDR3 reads CSVDRQGLGEKLFF. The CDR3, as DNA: TGCAGCGTTGACCGGCAGGGCCTGGGGGAAAAACTGTTTTTT.

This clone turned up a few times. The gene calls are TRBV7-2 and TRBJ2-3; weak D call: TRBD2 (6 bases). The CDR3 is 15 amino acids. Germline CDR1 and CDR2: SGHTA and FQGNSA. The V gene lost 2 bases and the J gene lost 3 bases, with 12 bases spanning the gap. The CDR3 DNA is TGTGCCAGCAGCTTACGATCTGGGAGGACAGATACGCAGTATTTT. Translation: CASSLRSGRTDTQYF.

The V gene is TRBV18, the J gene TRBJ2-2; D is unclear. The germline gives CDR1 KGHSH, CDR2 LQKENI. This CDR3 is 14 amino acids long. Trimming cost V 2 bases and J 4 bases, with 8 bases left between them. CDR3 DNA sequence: TGTGCCAGCTCACCAACGGTGTCCACCGGGGAGCTGTTTTTT. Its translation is CASSPTVSTGELFF.

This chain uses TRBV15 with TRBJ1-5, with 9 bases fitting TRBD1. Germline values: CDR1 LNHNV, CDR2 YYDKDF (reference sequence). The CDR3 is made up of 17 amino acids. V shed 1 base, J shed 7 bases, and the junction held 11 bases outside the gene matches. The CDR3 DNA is TGTGCCACCAGCAGAGGTGGGACAGGGTCCCTCTTGCAGCCCCAGCATTTT. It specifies CATSRGGTGSLLQPQHF. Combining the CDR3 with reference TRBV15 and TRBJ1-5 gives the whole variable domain DAMVIQNPRYQVTQFGKPVTLSCSQTLNHNVMYWYQQKSSQAPKLLFHYYDKDFNNEADTPDNFQSRRPNTSFCFLDIRSPGLGDTAMYLCATSRGGTGSLLQPQHFGDGTRLSIL.

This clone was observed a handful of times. The CDR3 spells CASSLGPNGEQYF. Written as DNA, the CDR3 is TGCGCCAGCAGCTTGGGACCGAACGGGGAGCAGTACTTC. This chain links TRBV5-1 with TRBJ2-7; D remains ambiguous. The germline V and J ends were trimmed by 0 bases and 7 bases, with 11 bases remaining between them. This CDR3 comprises 13 residues. CDR1 and CDR2 (germline): SGHRS, YFSETQ.

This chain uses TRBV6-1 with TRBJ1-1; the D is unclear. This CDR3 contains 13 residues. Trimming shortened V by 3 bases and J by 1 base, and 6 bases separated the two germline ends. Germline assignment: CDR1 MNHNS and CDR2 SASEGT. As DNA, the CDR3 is TGTGCCAGCAGTGACAGGTGGAACACTGAAGCTTTCTTT. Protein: CASSDRWNTEAFF.

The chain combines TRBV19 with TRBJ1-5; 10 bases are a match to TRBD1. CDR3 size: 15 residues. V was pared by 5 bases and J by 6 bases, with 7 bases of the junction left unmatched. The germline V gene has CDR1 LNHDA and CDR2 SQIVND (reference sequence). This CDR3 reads CASSGRQGAGQPQHF. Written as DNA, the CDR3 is TGTGCCAGTAGTGGTAGACAGGGGGCTGGTCAGCCCCAGCATTTT.

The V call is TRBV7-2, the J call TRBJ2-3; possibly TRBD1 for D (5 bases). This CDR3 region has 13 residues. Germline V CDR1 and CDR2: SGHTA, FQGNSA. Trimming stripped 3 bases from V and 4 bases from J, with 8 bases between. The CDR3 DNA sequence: TGTGCCAGCAGCTTGCAGGGCTCAGATACGCAGTATTTT. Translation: CASSLQGSDTQYF.

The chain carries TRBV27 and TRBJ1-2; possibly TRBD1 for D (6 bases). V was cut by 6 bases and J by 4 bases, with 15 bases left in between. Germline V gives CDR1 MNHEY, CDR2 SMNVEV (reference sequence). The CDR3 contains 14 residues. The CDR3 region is CASRSDSDRYGYTF. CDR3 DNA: TGTGCCAGCAGATCGGACAGTGATCGCTATGGCTACACCTTC.

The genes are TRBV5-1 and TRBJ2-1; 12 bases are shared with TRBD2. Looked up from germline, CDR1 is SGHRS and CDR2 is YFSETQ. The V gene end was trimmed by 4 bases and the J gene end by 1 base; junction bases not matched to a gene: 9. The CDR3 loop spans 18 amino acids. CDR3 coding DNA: TGCGCCAGCAGCGAACGTAGACTAGCGGGGGCGTCCTACAATGAGCAGTTCTTC. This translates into CASSERRLAGASYNEQFF.

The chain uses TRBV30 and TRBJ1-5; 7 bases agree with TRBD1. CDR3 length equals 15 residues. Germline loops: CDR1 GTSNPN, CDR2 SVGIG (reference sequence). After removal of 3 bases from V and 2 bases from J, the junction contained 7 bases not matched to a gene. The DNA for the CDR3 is TGTGCCTGGAGCAAGGGGGCGGTCGGCAATCAGCCCCAGCATTTT. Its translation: CAWSKGAVGNQPQHF.

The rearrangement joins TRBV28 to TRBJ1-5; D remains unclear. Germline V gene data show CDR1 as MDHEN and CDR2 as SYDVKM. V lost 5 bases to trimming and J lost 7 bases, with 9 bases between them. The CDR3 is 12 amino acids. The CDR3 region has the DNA TGTGCCAGCAGTCCTAGCTCACAGCCCCAGCATTTT. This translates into CASSPSSQPQHF.

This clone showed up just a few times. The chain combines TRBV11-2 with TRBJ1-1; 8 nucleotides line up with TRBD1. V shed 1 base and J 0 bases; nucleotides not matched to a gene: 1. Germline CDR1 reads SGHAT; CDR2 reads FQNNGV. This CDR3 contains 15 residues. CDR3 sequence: CASSLAGQVNTEAFF. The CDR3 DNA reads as TGTGCCAGCAGCTTAGCGGGACAGGTGAACACTGAAGCTTTCTTT.

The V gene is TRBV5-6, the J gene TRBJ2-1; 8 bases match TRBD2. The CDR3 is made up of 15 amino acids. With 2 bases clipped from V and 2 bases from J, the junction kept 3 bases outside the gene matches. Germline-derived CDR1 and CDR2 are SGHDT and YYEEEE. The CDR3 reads CASSLNGGAYNEQFF. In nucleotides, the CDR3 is TGTGCCAGCAGCTTAAACGGGGGGGCCTACAATGAGCAGTTCTTC.

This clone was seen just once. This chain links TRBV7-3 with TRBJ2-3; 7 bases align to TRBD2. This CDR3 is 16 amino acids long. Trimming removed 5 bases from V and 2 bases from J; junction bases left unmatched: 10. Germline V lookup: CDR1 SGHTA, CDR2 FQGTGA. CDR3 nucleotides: TGTGCCAGCAGCCTTGGGGCTAGCGGTTCCACAGATACGCAGTATTTT. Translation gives CASSLGASGSTDTQYF.

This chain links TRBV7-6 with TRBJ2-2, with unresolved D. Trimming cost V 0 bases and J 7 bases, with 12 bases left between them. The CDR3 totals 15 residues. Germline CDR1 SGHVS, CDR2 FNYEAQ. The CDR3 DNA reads TGTGCCAGCAGCTTAGCCGAGCCCCGAGGCGGGGAGCTGTTTTTT. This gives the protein CASSLAEPRGGELFF.

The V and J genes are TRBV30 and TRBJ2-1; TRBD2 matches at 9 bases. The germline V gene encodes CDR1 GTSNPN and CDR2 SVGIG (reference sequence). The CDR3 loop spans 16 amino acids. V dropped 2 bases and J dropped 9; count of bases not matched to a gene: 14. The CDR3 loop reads CAWSLLPGREGSEQFF. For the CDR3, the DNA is TGTGCCTGGAGTCTGCTCCCAGGGCGGGAGGGTAGTGAGCAGTTCTTC.

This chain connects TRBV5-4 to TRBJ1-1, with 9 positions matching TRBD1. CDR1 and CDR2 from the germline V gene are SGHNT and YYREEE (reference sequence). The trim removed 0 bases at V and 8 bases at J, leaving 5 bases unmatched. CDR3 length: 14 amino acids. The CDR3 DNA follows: TGTGCCAGCAGCTTGGGACAGGGGGAATCGGAAGCTTTCTTT. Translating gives CASSLGQGESEAFF.